The sequence of this T cell receptor (beta chain) was determined in a study of patients and donors after allogeneic stem cell transplantation. V lost 1 base and J 5 bases, leaving 11 bases between the germline ends. The CDR3 sequence is 14 residues long. The germline gives CDR1 SGHRS, CDR2 YFSETQ. TCRdb re-derived calls from the RT-PCR reads in MiXCR, one entry per CDR3 protein. Of 920,000 or so distinct CDR3 sequences in the sample, roughly 18% were seen once. The chain couples TRBV5-1 to TRBJ2-3; perhaps TRBD2 as D (6 bases). What was sequenced was blood, either unsorted or a sorted T cell fraction (not recorded which). This clonotype originated in a human donor who was either an allogeneic HSCT recipient or a stem cell or donor lymphocyte infusion donor (not recorded which). It is not recorded whose cells these are; they may come from a transplant donor. CDR3 in DNA: TGCGCCAGCAGCTTGATAGGGGACTTAGATACGCAGTATTTT. Its translation is CASSLIGDLDTQYF. Full variable domain (remainder filled in from reference TRBV5-1 and TRBJ2-3): KAGVTQTPRYLIKTRGQQVTLSCSPISGHRSVSWYQQTPGQGLQFLFEYFSETQRNKGNFPGRFSGRQFSNSRSEMNVSTLELGDSALYLCASSLIGDLDTQYFGPGTRLTVL.